Listed here is a single T cell receptor beta chain. Its antigen is undetermined. V shed 1 base and J 0 bases; nucleotides not matched to a gene: 5. Germline V CDR1 and CDR2: LGHDT, YNNKEL (reference sequence). The CDR3 has 17 amino acids. This specimen belongs to a study of CD8 T cells in ankylosing spondylitis. Using quantitative 5'-RACE with molecular barcodes, the authors made TCR beta libraries. MiXCR was run by TCRdb on the 5' RACE reads, yielding one entry per CDR3 protein. The sample lists about 260,000 distinct CDR3 sequences, about 20% occurring once. Findings and limits, study-wide: Matched synovial fluid from ankylosing spondylitis patients was reported to be enriched for disease-linked clones. Peripheral blood held disease-linked clones only at relatively low frequency, and these were CD8+. In ankylosing spondylitis blood, a motif of fewer than 10 highly homologous TCR beta variants appeared characteristic.

The receptor was derived from a male donor with ankylosing spondylitis or in good health (not recorded which). Specimen: blood, either unsorted or a sorted T cell fraction (not recorded which). V gene TRBV3-1 combines with J gene TRBJ2-4, with 8 bases lining up with TRBD2. The CDR3 DNA reads as TGTGCCAGCAGCCAAGTAGCGGGGAGATTAGCCAAAAACATTCAGTACTTC. Translating gives CASSQVAGRLAKNIQYF.